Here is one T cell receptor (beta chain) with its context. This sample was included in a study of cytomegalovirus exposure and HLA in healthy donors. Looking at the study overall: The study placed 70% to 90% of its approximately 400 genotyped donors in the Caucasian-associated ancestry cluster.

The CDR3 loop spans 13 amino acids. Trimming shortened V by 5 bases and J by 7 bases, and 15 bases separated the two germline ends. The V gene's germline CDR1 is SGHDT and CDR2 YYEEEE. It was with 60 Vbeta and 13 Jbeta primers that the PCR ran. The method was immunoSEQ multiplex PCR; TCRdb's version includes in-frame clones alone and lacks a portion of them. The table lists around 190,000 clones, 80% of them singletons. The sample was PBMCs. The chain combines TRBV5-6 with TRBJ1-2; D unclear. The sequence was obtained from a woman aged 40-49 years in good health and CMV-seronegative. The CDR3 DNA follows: TGTGCCAGCAGTCTCGGGCGGGCCGGTGGCTACACCTTC. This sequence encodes CASSLGRAGGYTF.